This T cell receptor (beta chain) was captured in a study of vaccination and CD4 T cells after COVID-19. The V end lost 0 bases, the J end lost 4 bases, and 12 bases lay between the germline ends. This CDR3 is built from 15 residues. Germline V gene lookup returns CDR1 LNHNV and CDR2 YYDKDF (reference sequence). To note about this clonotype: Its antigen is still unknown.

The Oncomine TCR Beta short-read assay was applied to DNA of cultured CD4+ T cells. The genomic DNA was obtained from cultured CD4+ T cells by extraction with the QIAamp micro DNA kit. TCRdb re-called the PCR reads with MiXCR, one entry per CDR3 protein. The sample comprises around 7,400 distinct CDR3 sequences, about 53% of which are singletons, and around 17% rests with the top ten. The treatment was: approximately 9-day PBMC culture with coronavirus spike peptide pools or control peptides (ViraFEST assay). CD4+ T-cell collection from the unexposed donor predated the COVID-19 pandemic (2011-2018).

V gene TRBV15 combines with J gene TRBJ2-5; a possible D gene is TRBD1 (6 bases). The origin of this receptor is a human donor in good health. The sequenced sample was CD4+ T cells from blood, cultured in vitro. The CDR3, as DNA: TGTGCCACCAGCAGAGACTTCAGGGGTCGAGAGACCCAGTACTTC. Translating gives CATSRDFRGRETQYF.